The TCR beta chain described here comes from a study of CD8 T cells in Susac syndrome. In the case of this clonotype: The antigen remains unidentified.

Notes on the study in general: The number of individuals included in the study's TCR sequencing and HLA analysis was acknowledged as relatively small.

The V and J ends lost 4 bases and 15 bases respectively, with 17 bases between them. CDR3 length: 12 residues. The germline V gene encodes CDR1 SGHNT and CDR2 YYREEE (reference sequence). CD8+ and CD4+ T cells from blood underwent TCR beta sequencing. Both CD4+ and CD8+ T cells were negatively isolated, and TEMRA cells underwent FACS enrichment. An input of about 0.5 to 1 ug of RNA was subjected to reverse transcription using random hexamers. Multiplex immunoSEQ PCR targeted 54 Vbeta and 13 Jbeta TCR beta segments. TCRdb re-analysed the immunoSEQ multiplex PCR reads in MiXCR, keeping a single row per CDR3 protein. The sample lists roughly 150,000 distinct CDR3 sequences, about 94% seen once, with 0.21% in the top ten.

Material for sequencing was CD8+ T cells from PBMCs. The sequence was obtained from a human donor with multiple sclerosis. The gene calls are TRBV5-4 and TRBJ2-1, with D possibly being TRBD1 (5 bases). CDR3 in DNA: TGTGCCAGCAGCGTGAACCTAGGGGTCCGGTTCTTC. It translates to CASSVNLGVRFF.